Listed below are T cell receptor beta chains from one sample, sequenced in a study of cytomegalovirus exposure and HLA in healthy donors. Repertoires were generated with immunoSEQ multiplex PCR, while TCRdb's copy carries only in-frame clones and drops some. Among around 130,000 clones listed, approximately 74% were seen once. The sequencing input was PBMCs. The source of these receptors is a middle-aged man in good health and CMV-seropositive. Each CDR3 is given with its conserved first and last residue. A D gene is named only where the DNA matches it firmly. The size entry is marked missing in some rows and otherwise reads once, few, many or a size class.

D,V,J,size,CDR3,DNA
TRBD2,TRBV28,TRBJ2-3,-,CASSPGLAGDTDTQYF,TGTGCCAGCAGTCCGGGACTAGCGGGGGACACAGATACGCAGTATTTT
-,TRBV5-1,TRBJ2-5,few,CASSPGSQETQYF,TGCGCCAGCAGCCCGGGGAGCCAAGAGACCCAGTACTTC
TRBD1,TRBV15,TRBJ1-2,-,CATSGGLNYGYTF,TGTGCCACCTCAGGGGGCTTAAACTATGGCTACACCTTC
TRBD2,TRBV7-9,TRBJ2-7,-,CASTGGYEQYF,TGTGCCAGCACGGGAGGTTACGAGCAGTACTTC
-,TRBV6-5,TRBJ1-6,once,CASSYEYRANSPLHF,TGTGCCAGCAGTTACGAGTACAGGGCTAATTCACCCCTCCACTTT
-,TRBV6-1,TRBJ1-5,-,CASRGAGYNQPQHF,TGTGCCAGCAGGGGGGCAGGTTACAATCAGCCCCAGCATTTT
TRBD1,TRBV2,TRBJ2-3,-,CASGQASPHTDTQYF,TGTGCCAGCGGACAGGCGTCCCCCCACACAGATACGCAGTATTTT
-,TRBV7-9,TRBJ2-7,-,CASRAGAGAYEQYF,TGTGCCAGCAGAGCAGGGGCAGGGGCCTACGAGCAGTACTTC
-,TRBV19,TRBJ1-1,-,CASSIAQRRDTEAFF,TGTGCCAGTAGTATAGCCCAGAGGAGGGACACTGAAGCTTTCTTT
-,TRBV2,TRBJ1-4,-,CASTAEEKLFF,TGTGCCAGCACGGCGGAAGAAAAACTGTTTTTT
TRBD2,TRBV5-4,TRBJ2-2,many,CASSATGGAHTGELFF,TGTGCCAGCAGCGCCACGGGGGGGGCACACACCGGGGAGCTGTTTTTT
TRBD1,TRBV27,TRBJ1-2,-,CASSLRTGINYGYTF,TGTGCCAGCAGTTTGCGGACAGGGATAAACTATGGCTACACCTTC
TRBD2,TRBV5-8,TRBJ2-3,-,CASSPGTSGGTGTDTQYF,TGTGCCAGCAGCCCTGGGACTAGCGGGGGGACGGGCACAGATACGCAGTATTTT
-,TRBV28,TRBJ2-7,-,CASSFQGPSAYEQYF,TGTGCCAGCAGTTTTCAGGGGCCGTCGGCCTACGAGCAGTACTTC
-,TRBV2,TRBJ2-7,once,CASSETRQSYEQYF,TGTGCCAGCAGTGAAACTCGACAGTCCTACGAGCAGTACTTC
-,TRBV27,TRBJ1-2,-,CASSSGGPWVDGYTF,TGTGCCAGCAGTTCGGGGGGTCCCTGGGTCGATGGCTACACCTTC
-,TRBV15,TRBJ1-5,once,CATSRSPDGNQPQHF,TGTGCCACCAGCAGATCCCCGGACGGGAATCAGCCCCAGCACTTT
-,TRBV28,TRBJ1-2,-,CASTTVYGYTF,TGTGCCAGCACGACAGTTTATGGCTACACCTTC
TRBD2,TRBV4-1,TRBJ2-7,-,CASSQDQAAGAFYEQYF,TGCGCCAGCAGCCAAGATCAGGCAGCGGGAGCGTTCTACGAGCAGTACTTC
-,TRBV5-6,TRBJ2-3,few,CASSLRQSDPSTDTQYF,TGTGCCAGCAGCTTGAGACAGTCGGACCCTAGCACAGATACGCAGTATTTT
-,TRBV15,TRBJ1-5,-,CATSRDRGPQHF,TGTGCCACCAGCAGAGATCGGGGGCCCCAGCATTTT
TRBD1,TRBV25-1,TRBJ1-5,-,CASSAQGKGDQPQHF,TGTGCCAGCAGTGCACAGGGGAAGGGCGATCAGCCCCAGCATTTT
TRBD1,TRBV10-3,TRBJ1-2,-,CASSSPDRGPGYTF,TGTGCCAGCAGTTCACCGGACAGGGGGCCTGGCTACACCTTC
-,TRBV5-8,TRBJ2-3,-,CASSTGIRDTQYF,TGTGCCAGCAGCACAGGGATTCGGGATACGCAGTATTTT
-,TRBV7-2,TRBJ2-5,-,CASSLVGVQETQYF,TGTGCCAGCAGCTTAGTGGGAGTACAAGAGACCCAGTACTTC
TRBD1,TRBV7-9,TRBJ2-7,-,CASSGWRQGIYEQYF,TGTGCCAGCAGTGGGTGGAGACAGGGAATCTACGAGCAGTACTTC
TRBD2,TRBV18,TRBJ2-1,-,CASSPLRLADSNEQFF,TGTGCCAGCTCACCCTTACGACTAGCGGATTCCAATGAGCAGTTCTTC